Listed here is a single T cell receptor beta chain. What it binds is unknown. The sample comes from a study of T cell responses to AZD1222 COVID-19 vaccine. The germline V and J ends were trimmed by 5 bases and 4 bases, with 11 bases remaining between them. Germline values: CDR1 SEHNR, CDR2 FQNEAQ (reference sequence). The CDR3 length is 13 residues. Findings and caveats of the study: Regions 160-218 and 743-854 held dominance among vaccine-associated CD4 TCRs, which spanned spike. Clonal diversity was possibly underestimated, and white British individuals and females predominated among donors.

This table comes from immunoSEQ multiplex PCR, and its TCRdb copy is limited to in-frame clones, with some not included. Among 100,000 to 150,000 clones, around 85% were seen once, and the ten largest hold 4.4%. The chain carries TRBV7-9 and TRBJ1-2; D gene unclear. Source: peripheral blood, taken 28 days after the second AZD1222 dose. The TCR comes from an adult who received the AZD1222 COVID-19 vaccine. The CDR3 spells CASSLGSTYGYTF. The CDR3 DNA is TGTGCCAGCAGCCTAGGGTCCACCTATGGCTACACCTTC.